This TCR beta chain stems from a study of T cell responses to AZD1222 COVID-19 vaccine (dated by TCRdb to 2020 to 2023). A note on the overall study: Because spike-specific TCR depth and breadth did not differ between the two schedules, AZD1222 recipients who got a second dose at roughly 4 weeks were pooled with those who got a second dose at roughly 12 weeks. Trial participants were enrolled into age subgroups of 18-55, 56-69 and 70-plus years, which contained around 150, 29 and 61 TCR-sequenced participants, respectively. TCR sequencing covered approximately 230 trial participants: 200 to 210 given two doses of AZD1222 and about 26 given two doses of MenACWY control vaccine. The research as a whole found: After two AZD1222 doses, both the breadth and the depth of spike-specific TCRs were significantly higher than at day 0 and than in MenACWY recipients. Only five or six AZD1222 recipients were SARS-CoV-2 seropositive at baseline, limiting conclusions about previously exposed vaccinees. Because no day 14 peak-response samples were available, repertoires were characterized only after the peak T cell response. The vaccine-associated CD4 TCRs covered the entire spike protein, and the dominant responses fell in regions 160-218 and 743-854. Participants were mostly white British, with more females than males. The authors suggested clonal diversity may have been underestimated. Reportedly, almost half of the unique spike-specific TCRs recognized epitopes lying outside the regions that are mutated in the B.1.351 and B.1.1.7 variants. The 56-69-year group was small, and its depth increase did not reach significance, likely because of low power.

The germline V gene provides CDR1 SGHDT and CDR2 YYEEEE. Spanning cysteine to phenylalanine, the CDR3 consists of 15 amino acids. Just the 45-base CDR3 DNA is kept, in frame starting at base 1. V lost 5 bases and J lost 3 bases; the stretch between them is 14 bases long. The CDR3 regions of human TCRbeta chains were analyzed by immunosequencing. The published analysis was carried out like this. Repertoire TCRs were matched against a reference library of SARS-CoV-2-specific TCRs generated with the MIRA antigen-specificity platform. Breadth meant the fraction of unique TCRs that were SARS-CoV-2-associated, whereas depth meant the fraction of total T cells that were SARS-CoV-2-associated. Each spike-specific TCR was assigned to its reactive spike region and to a CD4 or CD8 class using the MIRA data. Log10-transformed breadth and depth values were compared by one-way ANOVA with Sidak's multiple comparisons tests. The clones in this table, taken by TCRdb from immuneACCESS, are in-frame only. Not every clone is retained; where verified, under half of the shortfall comes from an unresolved V gene, and the cause of the rest is unknown. V and J calls and clone size are given by that table; D and trimming were obtained from the DNA. This sample comprises about 130,000 clones, about nine tenths of them detected only once. The ten largest clonotypes hold roughly 6.5% of the sample.

Points on this clone: Its antigen remains undetermined. Base-call qualities are not available, and no considerably larger clone is one nucleotide away.

The time point label of this sample denotes: baseline before first vaccination. Vaccinee samples were obtained from the UK trials COV001 and COV002, which included a single-blind randomized controlled phase 2/3 trial of AZD1222 (ChAdOx1 nCoV-19) in healthy adults. Trial participant PBMC samples were collected at day 0 and day 28 after the second dose for TCRbeta chain sequencing. The rearranged chain carries TRBV5-6 and TRBJ1-4; the D gene is not confidently resolved. This receptor was identified in an adult in good health. This specimen was peripheral blood, taken on day 0 of AZD1222 vaccination. This receptor has the CDR3 CASSTPPLANEKLFF. The bases read TGTGCCAGCAGTACCCCTCCGCTAGCTAATGAAAAACTGTTTTTT.